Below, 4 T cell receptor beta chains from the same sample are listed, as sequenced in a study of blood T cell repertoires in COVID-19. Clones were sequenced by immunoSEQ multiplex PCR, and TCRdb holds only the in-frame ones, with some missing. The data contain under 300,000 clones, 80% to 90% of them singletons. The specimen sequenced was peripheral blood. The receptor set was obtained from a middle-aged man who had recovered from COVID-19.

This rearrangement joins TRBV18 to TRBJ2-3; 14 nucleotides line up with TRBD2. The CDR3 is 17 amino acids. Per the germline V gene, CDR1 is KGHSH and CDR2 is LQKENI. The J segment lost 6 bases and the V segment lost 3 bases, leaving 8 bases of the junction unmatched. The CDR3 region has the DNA TGTGCCAGCTCACCCCCTGGACTAGCGGGAGGCGCCGATACGCAGTATTTT. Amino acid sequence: CASSPPGLAGGADTQYF.

CDR3 DNA: TGTGCCAGCAGCTTGGGGCCCACCGCAGGGGTCGGAAACACCATATATTTT. Protein: CASSLGPTAGVGNTIYF. The chain carries TRBV5-4 and TRBJ1-3, with D possibly being TRBD1 (6 bases). Trimming left V 0 bases short and J 4 bases short, with 17 bases between. The CDR3 consists of 17 residues. Per germline, CDR1 SGHNT and CDR2 YYREEE (reference sequence). Variable domain in full (rest from reference TRBV5-4 and TRBJ1-3): ETGVTQSPTHLIKTRGQQVTLRCSSQSGHNTVSWYQQALGQGPQFIFQYYREEENGRGNFPPRFSGLQFPNYSSELNVNALELDDSALYLCASSLGPTAGVGNTIYFGEGSWLTVV.

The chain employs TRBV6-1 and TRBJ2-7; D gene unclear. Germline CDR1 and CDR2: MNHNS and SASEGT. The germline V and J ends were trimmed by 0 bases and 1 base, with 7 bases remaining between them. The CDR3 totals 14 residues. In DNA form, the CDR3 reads TGTGCCAGCAGTGAAGCCACAGAATCCTACGAGCAGTACTTC. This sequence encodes CASSEATESYEQYF.

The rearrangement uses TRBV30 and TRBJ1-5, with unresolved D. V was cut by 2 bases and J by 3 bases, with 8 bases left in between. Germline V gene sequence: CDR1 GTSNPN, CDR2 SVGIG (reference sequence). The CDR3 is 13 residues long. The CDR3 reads CAWSSEDNQPQHF. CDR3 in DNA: TGTGCCTGGAGTTCGGAGGACAATCAGCCCCAGCATTTT.